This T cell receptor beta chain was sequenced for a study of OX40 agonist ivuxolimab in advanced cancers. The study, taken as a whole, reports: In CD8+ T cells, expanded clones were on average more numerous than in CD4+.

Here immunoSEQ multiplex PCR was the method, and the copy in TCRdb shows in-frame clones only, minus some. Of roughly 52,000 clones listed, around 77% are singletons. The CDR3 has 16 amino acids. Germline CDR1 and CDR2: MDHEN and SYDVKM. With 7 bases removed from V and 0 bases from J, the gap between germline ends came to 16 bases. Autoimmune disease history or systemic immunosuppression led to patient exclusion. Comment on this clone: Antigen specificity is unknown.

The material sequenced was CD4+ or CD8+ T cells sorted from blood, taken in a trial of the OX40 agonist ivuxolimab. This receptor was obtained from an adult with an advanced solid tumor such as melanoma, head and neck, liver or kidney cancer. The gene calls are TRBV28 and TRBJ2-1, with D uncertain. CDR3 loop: CASTEGFGSSYNEQFF. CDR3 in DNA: TGTGCCAGCACCGAAGGCTTCGGTAGCTCCTACAATGAGCAGTTCTTC.